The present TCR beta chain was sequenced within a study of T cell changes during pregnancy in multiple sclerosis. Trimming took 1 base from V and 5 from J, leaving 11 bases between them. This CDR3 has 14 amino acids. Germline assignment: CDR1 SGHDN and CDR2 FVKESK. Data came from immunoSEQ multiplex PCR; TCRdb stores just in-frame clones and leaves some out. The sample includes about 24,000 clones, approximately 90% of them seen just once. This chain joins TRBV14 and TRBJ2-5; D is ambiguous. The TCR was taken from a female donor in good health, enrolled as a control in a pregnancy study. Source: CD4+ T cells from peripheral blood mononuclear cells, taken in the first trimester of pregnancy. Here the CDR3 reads CASSQGPRRETQYF. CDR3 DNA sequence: TGTGCCAGCAGCCAAGGGCCTAGGCGCGAGACCCAGTACTTC. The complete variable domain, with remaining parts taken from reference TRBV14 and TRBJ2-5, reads EAGVTQFPSHSVIEKGQTVTLRCDPISGHDNLYWYRRVMGKEIKFLLHFVKESKQDESGMPNNRFLAERTGGTYSTLKVQPAELEDSGVYFCASSQGPRRETQYFGPGTRLLVL.